These T cell receptor beta chains were read from a single sample in a study of Ad26.COV2.S vaccination and SARS-CoV-2 variants. Assay: immunoSEQ multiplex PCR; the TCRdb copy retains only in-frame clones and omits some. There are about 250,000 clones in the sample; 70% to 90% occur only once, and 2.9% lies in the top ten. The starting material was peripheral blood, obtained in a trial of Ad26.COV2.S vaccine versus placebo. The receptors here all came from a person aged 18-65 years who received the Ad26.COV2.S COVID-19 vaccine or a placebo. Each CDR3 is given with its conserved first and last residue. D genes are given only for firm matches. Clone size, where shown, is once, few, many, or a class for clones that have expanded.

d_call: TRBD2; clone_size: once; cdr3_length: 16; j_call: TRBJ2-5; v_call: TRBV6-2/TRBV6-3; cdr3_nt: TGTGCCAGCAGTTACTCCCGGGAGGGAGACCTGGAGACCCAGTACTTC; cdr3_aa: CASSYSREGDLETQYF
d_call: TRBD1; clone_size: NA; cdr3_length: 15; j_call: TRBJ2-1; v_call: TRBV28; cdr3_nt: TGTGCCAGCAGCCCCGGGACAGGGGCGTACAATGAGCAGTTCTTC; cdr3_aa: CASSPGTGAYNEQFF
d_call: NA; clone_size: NA; cdr3_length: 14; j_call: TRBJ1-1; v_call: TRBV6-1; cdr3_nt: TGTGCCAGCAGTGAAGAGTGGATCCCTGGGGAAGCTTTCTTT; cdr3_aa: CASSEEWIPGEAFF
d_call: TRBD1; clone_size: once; cdr3_length: 13; j_call: TRBJ2-5; v_call: TRBV5-1; cdr3_nt: TGCGCCAGCAGCGACAGGGCCCGGGAGACCCAGTACTTC; cdr3_aa: CASSDRARETQYF
d_call: NA; clone_size: NA; cdr3_length: 14; j_call: TRBJ1-2; v_call: TRBV15; cdr3_nt: TGTGCCACCAGCAGAGTAACCACAGGGAATGGCTACACCTTC; cdr3_aa: CATSRVTTGNGYTF
d_call: TRBD1; clone_size: NA; cdr3_length: 17; j_call: TRBJ1-4; v_call: TRBV25-1; cdr3_nt: TGTGCCAGCAGTGGACTGGGACAGGGAATATCTAATGAAAAACTGTTTTTT; cdr3_aa: CASSGLGQGISNEKLFF
d_call: NA; clone_size: NA; cdr3_length: 14; j_call: TRBJ2-3; v_call: TRBV6-5; cdr3_nt: TGTGCCAGCGGAGGCGCGGGTGGCACAGATACGCAGTATTTT; cdr3_aa: CASGGAGGTDTQYF
d_call: NA; clone_size: NA; cdr3_length: 12; j_call: TRBJ1-6; v_call: TRBV30; cdr3_nt: TGTGCCTGGAAACTTGGGGATTCACCCCTCCACTTT; cdr3_aa: CAWKLGDSPLHF
d_call: TRBD2; clone_size: NA; cdr3_length: 14; j_call: TRBJ2-1; v_call: TRBV27; cdr3_nt: TGTGCCAGCAATTTTACTAGCGGGATCGCAAAACAGTTCTTC; cdr3_aa: CASNFTSGIAKQFF
d_call: NA; clone_size: NA; cdr3_length: 15; j_call: TRBJ1-1; v_call: TRBV19; cdr3_nt: TGTGCCAGTAGTAGATACGGACAGTCGAACACTGAAGCTTTCTTT; cdr3_aa: CASSRYGQSNTEAFF
d_call: TRBD2; clone_size: NA; cdr3_length: 15; j_call: TRBJ2-5; v_call: TRBV9; cdr3_nt: TGTGCCAGCAGCGTGTCTAGCGGGAGAGATGAGACCCAGTACTTC; cdr3_aa: CASSVSSGRDETQYF
d_call: NA; clone_size: NA; cdr3_length: 13; j_call: TRBJ1-2; v_call: TRBV12-3/TRBV12-4; cdr3_nt: TGTGCCAGCAGCTCAGGGGTCCCCTATGGCTACACCTTC; cdr3_aa: CASSSGVPYGYTF
d_call: NA; clone_size: once; cdr3_length: 17; j_call: TRBJ1-5; v_call: TRBV27; cdr3_nt: TGTGCCAGCAGTTACAGGGTGGGTTTGGGCGGCAATCAGCCCCAGCATTTT; cdr3_aa: CASSYRVGLGGNQPQHF
d_call: NA; clone_size: once; cdr3_length: 13; j_call: TRBJ2-5; v_call: TRBV7-2; cdr3_nt: TGTGCCAGCAGAAAAGGTGGCACGGAGACCCAGTACTTC; cdr3_aa: CASRKGGTETQYF
d_call: NA; clone_size: NA; cdr3_length: 10; j_call: TRBJ2-3; v_call: TRBV12-3/TRBV12-4; cdr3_nt: TGTGCCAGCAGTGGAGATACGCAGTATTTT; cdr3_aa: CASSGDTQYF
d_call: NA; clone_size: NA; cdr3_length: 13; j_call: TRBJ1-1; v_call: TRBV27; cdr3_nt: TGTGCCAGCAGTTTCGGCACACTCGCTGAAGCTTTCTTT; cdr3_aa: CASSFGTLAEAFF
d_call: TRBD1; clone_size: NA; cdr3_length: 15; j_call: TRBJ1-4; v_call: TRBV5-8; cdr3_nt: TGTGCCAGCAGCTTGGCTGGGACAGGGGTGGAAAAACTGTTTTTT; cdr3_aa: CASSLAGTGVEKLFF